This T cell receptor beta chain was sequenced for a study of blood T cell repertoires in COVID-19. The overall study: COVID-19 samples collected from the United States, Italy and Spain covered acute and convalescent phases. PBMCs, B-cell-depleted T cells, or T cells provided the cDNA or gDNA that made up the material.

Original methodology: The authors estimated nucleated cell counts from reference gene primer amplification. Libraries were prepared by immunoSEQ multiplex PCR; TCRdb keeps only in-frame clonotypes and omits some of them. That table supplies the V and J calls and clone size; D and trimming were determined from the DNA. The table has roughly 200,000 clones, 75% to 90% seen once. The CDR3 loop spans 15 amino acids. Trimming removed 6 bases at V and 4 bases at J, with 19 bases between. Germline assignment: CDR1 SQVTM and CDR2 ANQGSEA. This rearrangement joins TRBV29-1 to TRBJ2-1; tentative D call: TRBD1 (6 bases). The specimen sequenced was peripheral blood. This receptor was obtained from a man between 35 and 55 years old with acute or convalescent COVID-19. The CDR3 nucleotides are TGCAGCGTATATCCAGGGGAGAGCTCGTACAATGAGCAGTTCTTC. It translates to CSVYPGESSYNEQFF.